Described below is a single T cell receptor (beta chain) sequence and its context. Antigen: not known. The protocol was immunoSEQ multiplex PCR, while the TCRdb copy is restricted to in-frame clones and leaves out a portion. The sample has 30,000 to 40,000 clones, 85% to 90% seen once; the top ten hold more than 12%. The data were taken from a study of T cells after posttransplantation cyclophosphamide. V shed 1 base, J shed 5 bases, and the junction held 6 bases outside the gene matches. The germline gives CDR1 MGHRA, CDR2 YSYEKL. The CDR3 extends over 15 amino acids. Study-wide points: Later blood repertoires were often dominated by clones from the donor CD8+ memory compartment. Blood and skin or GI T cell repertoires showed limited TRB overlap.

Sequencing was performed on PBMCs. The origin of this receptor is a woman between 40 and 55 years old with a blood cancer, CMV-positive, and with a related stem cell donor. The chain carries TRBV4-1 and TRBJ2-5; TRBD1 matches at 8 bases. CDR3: CASSQVQTGVETQYF. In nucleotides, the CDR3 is TGCGCCAGCAGCCAAGTCCAGACAGGGGTGGAGACCCAGTACTTC.